This TCR beta chain was recovered during a study of cytomegalovirus exposure and HLA in healthy donors. General study findings and limits: In a later analysis, several top co-occurrence clusters appeared linked to parvovirus B19, influenza, CMV and Epstein-Barr virus. A later analysis revealed that TCR association rates differed between HLA loci, peaking at DRB1 and bottoming out at HLA-C. Highly shared variants forming one cluster were likely a sequencing artifact.

13 Jbeta primers and 60 Vbeta primers were used for the PCR. In the original processing: The authors later counted about 80 million unique TCR beta chains, some 12 million of them shared. The table came from immunoSEQ multiplex PCR; TCRdb's copy has only in-frame clones and leaves some out. The V and J calls and clone size were taken over from that table, and D and trimming were inferred from the DNA. This table holds about 140,000 clones, more than 60% found once. The CDR3 loop spans 15 amino acids. Germline trimming cut 2 bases from V and 4 bases from J; bases unmatched to any gene: 4. Germline V CDR1 and CDR2: MGHRA, YSYEKL. Concerning this clone itself: The antigen is unknown.

Sequencing input: PBMCs. The chain combines TRBV4-1 with TRBJ2-5; TRBD2 matches 10 bases. The receptor was isolated from a woman in her 50s in good health and CMV-seropositive. The CDR3 loop is CASSQRAGGRETQYF. CDR3 DNA sequence: TGCGCCAGCAGCCAACGAGCGGGGGGGAGAGAGACCCAGTACTTC.